The 9 T cell receptor beta chains below come from one sample, sequenced in a study of blood T cell repertoires in COVID-19. TCRdb keeps only in-frame clones here, not all; method: immunoSEQ multiplex PCR. Among about 59,000 clones, 90% to 95% were seen once, and the ten largest hold 8.6%. The sequenced sample was peripheral blood. The receptor set was obtained from a human donor in a cohort sampled during active COVID-19.

The V gene is TRBV19, the J gene TRBJ1-5, with TRBD1 matching 9 bases. The CDR3 runs 15 residues. V lost 5 bases, J lost 4 bases, and 6 bases stayed unmatched. CDR1 and CDR2 from the germline V gene are LNHDA and SQIVND (reference sequence). CDR3 nucleotide sequence: TGTGCCAGTAGTTTAGGACAGGGGATTAATCAGCCCCAGCATTTT. Protein: CASSLGQGINQPQHF.

The rearrangement joins TRBV5-1 to TRBJ1-1; D is possibly TRBD1 (5 bases). V gave up 2 bases and J gave up 4 bases, with 18 bases separating them. Germline loops: CDR1 SGHRS, CDR2 YFSETQ. The CDR3 is 16 residues long. CDR3: CASSFQGQGSGTEAFF. As DNA, the CDR3 is TGCGCCAGCAGCTTCCAGGGTCAGGGCTCGGGCACTGAAGCTTTCTTT.

The V gene is TRBV28, the J gene TRBJ2-2, with D possibly matching TRBD2 (5 bases). CDR3 length: 15 residues. The V end was cut by 1 base, the J end by 0 bases, with 6 bases between. The germline V gene has CDR1 MDHEN and CDR2 SYDVKM. The CDR3 DNA is TGTGCCAGCAGTTTATCCGGGGCGAACACCGGGGAGCTGTTTTTT. Translated, it gives CASSLSGANTGELFF.

The V gene is TRBV13, the J gene TRBJ2-7; the match to TRBD1 covers 7 bases. Per the germline V gene, CDR1 is PRHDT and CDR2 is FYEKMQ (reference sequence). The CDR3 is 13 residues long. With 6 bases clipped from V and 3 bases from J, the junction kept 5 bases outside the gene matches. The CDR3 spells CASSITGDYEQYF. The CDR3 DNA is TGTGCCAGCAGTATTACAGGGGACTACGAGCAGTACTTC.

V is TRBV4-2 and J is TRBJ2-7; D perhaps matches TRBD2 (5 bases). The germline V gene encodes CDR1 LGHNA and CDR2 YNFKEQ. Between the trimmed V and J ends, which lost 4 bases and 2 bases, there was a span of 18 bases. The CDR3 is 16 residues long. CDR3 nucleotide sequence: TGTGCCAGCAGCCGCCAATCGGCGGGTTCCGCCTACGAGCAGTACTTC. It codes for CASSRQSAGSAYEQYF.

V gene TRBV29-1 combines with J gene TRBJ1-1, with TRBD1 identical over 7 bases. The germline V gene encodes CDR1 SQVTM and CDR2 ANQGSEA. The V gene end was trimmed by 7 bases and the J gene end by 0 bases; junction bases not matched to a gene: 5. This CDR3 contains 13 residues. CDR3 bases: TGCAGCGCTGAGGGACAGTTGAACACTGAAGCTTTCTTT. It encodes CSAEGQLNTEAFF.

V is TRBV2 and J is TRBJ2-3; TRBD2 might be the D (6 bases). The CDR3 consists of 14 residues. CDR1 is SNHLY and CDR2 is FYNNEI in the germline V gene. Trimming pared 8 bases from V and 2 bases from J, leaving 14 bases between. This CDR3 reads CASSWRVPTDTQYF. CDR3 DNA: TGTGCCAGCTCGTGGAGGGTACCCACAGATACGCAGTATTTT.

This clone was detected once. The rearrangement links TRBV7-9 to TRBJ2-1; TRBD2 agrees at 8 bases. Trimming took 5 bases from V and 2 from J; bases not matched to a gene: 8. The length of the CDR3 is 16 residues. Germline V gene lookup returns CDR1 SEHNR and CDR2 FQNEAQ (reference sequence). The CDR3 DNA reads TGTGCCAGCAGCCCCATAGCGGGACCGGCCTACAATGAGCAGTTCTTC. It yields the protein CASSPIAGPAYNEQFF. The complete variable domain, with remaining parts taken from reference TRBV7-9 and TRBJ2-1, reads DTGVSQNPRHKITKRGQNVTFRCDPISEHNRLYWYRQTLGQGPEFLTYFQNEAQLEKSRLLSDRFSAERPKGSFSTLEIQRTEQGDSAMYLCASSPIAGPAYNEQFFGPGTRLTVL.

The J gene is TRBJ2-7, the V gene TRBV6-5; tentative D call: TRBD1 (6 bases). Germline CDR1 and CDR2: MNHEY and SVGAGI. The CDR3 length is 15 residues. Trimming removed 5 bases from V and 1 base from J, with 15 bases in between. CDR3 amino acids: CASSLIRGPSYEQYF. CDR3 bases: TGTGCCAGCAGTCTGATCAGGGGTCCATCCTACGAGCAGTACTTC.